This T cell receptor beta chain was identified in a study of shared clonotypes between healthy human individuals. Per the germline V gene, CDR1 is SGHAT and CDR2 is FQNNGV. The CDR3 sequence is 17 residues long. V was cut by 1 base and J by 0 bases, with 12 bases left in between. Clones were sequenced by immunoSEQ multiplex PCR, and TCRdb holds only the in-frame ones, with some missing. The table lists about 490,000 clones, over 75% of them singletons. This clone was found a few times. This sequence originates from a woman in her thirties or forties in good health. Some clones in this sample may be carry-over from other donors' samples. Sequences were obtained from PBMCs. V is TRBV11-2 and J is TRBJ2-2; D remains ambiguous. CDR3: CASSLVRRATNTGELFF. The DNA of the CDR3 is TGTGCCAGCAGCTTAGTTAGGCGAGCGACGAACACCGGGGAGCTGTTTTTT.